These 26 T cell receptor beta chains were sequenced from one sample in a study of T cells in Graves' hyperthyroidism and ophthalmopathy. Template material for amplifying TCR beta CDR3 regions consisted of RNA transcripts. HTBI primers were employed in a first-round RT-PCR of the TCR CDR3. TCRdb re-called the multiplex PCR reads with MiXCR, one entry per CDR3 protein. The sample carries roughly 250,000 distinct CDR3 sequences, over 20% recorded once. Sequenced material: blood. Receptor source: a young man with Graves' ophthalmopathy.

V gene TRBV29-1 combines with J gene TRBJ1-1; 10 bases match TRBD1. With V trimmed by 6 bases and J by 5 bases, 6 bases remained unmatched. The CDR3 totals 13 residues. Germline values: CDR1 SQVTM, CDR2 ANQGSEA. CDR3 amino acids: CSVRQGAWTEAFF. The DNA for the CDR3 is TGCAGCGTCCGACAGGGGGCGTGGACTGAAGCTTTCTTT.

This clonotype was recorded a few times. The rearrangement uses TRBV6-1 and TRBJ2-2; D possibly corresponds to TRBD1 (5 bases). V shed 8 bases and J shed 5 bases, with 15 bases lying between them. The CDR3 length is 14 residues. CDR1 is MNHNS, CDR2 SASEGT, per germline. The CDR3 here is CASPPPGITGELFF. CDR3 sequence (DNA): TGTGCCAGCCCGCCGCCAGGGATTACCGGGGAGCTGTTTTTT.

This clonotype was picked up a small number of times. The rearrangement joins TRBV20-1 to TRBJ2-7; 10 bases are a match to TRBD2. Germline loops: CDR1 DFQATT, CDR2 SNEGSKA (reference sequence). The CDR3 has 13 amino acids. V trimming: 5 bases; J trimming: 4 bases; junction bases outside the gene matches: 5. The CDR3 here is CSARGLAEYEQYF. The CDR3 DNA reads as TGCAGTGCTCGAGGACTAGCGGAGTACGAGCAGTACTTC.

This clonotype was seen only a few times. The J gene is TRBJ1-5, the V gene TRBV4-1; the D gene is possibly TRBD1 (5 bases). The CDR3 has 16 amino acids. Germline CDR1 and CDR2: MGHRA and YSYEKL. V was trimmed by 0 bases and J by 1 base, leaving 10 bases between them. CDR3 amino acids: CASSQEHRLSNQPQHF. The CDR3, as DNA: TGCGCCAGCAGCCAAGAGCACAGGTTAAGCAATCAGCCCCAGCATTTT.

In this sample, this clonotype turned up a few times. The chain uses TRBV7-9 and TRBJ1-1, with D possibly being TRBD1 (5 bases). Germline V gene sequence: CDR1 SEHNR, CDR2 FQNEAQ (reference sequence). Trimming pared 6 bases from V and 4 bases from J, leaving 15 bases between. The CDR3 length is 14 residues. The CDR3 DNA follows: TGTGCCAGCAGTTTGGGACTCACTAGCACTGAAGCTTTCTTT. Protein: CASSLGLTSTEAFF. Full variable domain (outside the CDR3, taken from reference TRBV7-9 and TRBJ1-1): DTGVSQNPRHKITKRGQNVTFRCDPISEHNRLYWYRQTLGQGPEFLTYFQNEAQLEKSRLLSDRFSAERPKGSFSTLEIQRTEQGDSAMYLCASSLGLTSTEAFFGQGTRLTVV.

The rearrangement joins TRBV20-1 to TRBJ1-1; D unclear. V was clipped by 0 bases and J by 3 bases, with 17 bases between them. The CDR3 extends over 16 amino acids. Germline CDR1 reads DFQATT; CDR2 reads SNEGSKA (reference sequence). The CDR3 DNA reads as TGCAGTGCTAGAGATGCGTCCCGGAGGTCCTACACTGAAGCTTTCTTT. It is translated as CSARDASRRSYTEAFF.

This clonotype has a handful of counts. CDR3 in amino acids: CASSLPRGYGNQPQHF. The CDR3, as DNA: TGTGCCAGCAGTTTACCGAGGGGTTATGGCAATCAGCCCCAGCATTTT. The chain couples TRBV28 to TRBJ1-5; a weak D match, TRBD1 (5 bases). V was clipped by 2 bases and J by 2 bases, with 13 bases between them. CDR3 length equals 16 residues. Germline values: CDR1 MDHEN, CDR2 SYDVKM.

This rearrangement joins TRBV9 to TRBJ2-1; D unclear. The germline V and J ends were trimmed by 0 bases and 8 bases, with 18 bases remaining between them. Germline CDR1 is SGDLS and CDR2 is YYNGEE. The CDR3 has 16 residues. CDR3 protein: CASSVGGRLSGDEQFF. In nucleotides, the CDR3 is TGTGCCAGCAGCGTAGGGGGTCGGCTCTCGGGTGATGAGCAGTTCTTC.

This clonotype was observed a handful of times. The V call is TRBV2, the J call TRBJ2-2; tentatively, D is TRBD1 (5 bases). CDR3 length equals 16 residues. Germline loops: CDR1 SNHLY, CDR2 FYNNEI. The V gene lost 4 bases and the J gene lost 7 bases, with 19 bases spanning the gap. CDR3 sequence reads: CASSVIRAVVGGELFF. DNA of the CDR3: TGTGCCAGCAGTGTTATCAGGGCCGTTGTAGGCGGGGAGCTGTTTTTT.

This clonotype has only a few counts. This sequence joins TRBV7-9 and TRBJ2-5; 9 bases match TRBD1. The CDR3 is 14 residues long. Germline V CDR1 and CDR2: SEHNR, FQNEAQ (reference sequence). J gave up 4 bases and V 5 bases, and 5 bases lay outside the gene matches. The CDR3 DNA reads as TGTGCCAGCAGCACAGCACAGGGGGCAGAGACCCAGTACTTC. The encoded protein is CASSTAQGAETQYF. The full variable domain, its missing parts supplied by reference TRBV7-9 and TRBJ2-5, is DTGVSQNPRHKITKRGQNVTFRCDPISEHNRLYWYRQTLGQGPEFLTYFQNEAQLEKSRLLSDRFSAERPKGSFSTLEIQRTEQGDSAMYLCASSTAQGAETQYFGPGTRLLVL.

This clonotype has a count of ten or more. The chain recombines TRBV3-1 with TRBJ1-6; D is unresolved. CDR1 LGHDT and CDR2 YNNKEL come from the germline V gene (reference sequence). Trimming took 1 base from V and 10 from J, leaving 8 bases between them. The CDR3 has 13 residues. CDR3: CASSQGQESPLHF. The CDR3 coding sequence is TGTGCCAGCAGCCAAGGGCAGGAATCACCCCTCCACTTT.

The V and J genes are TRBV12-3 or TRBV12-4 and TRBJ2-2, with a weak D call TRBD2 (5 bases). The CDR3 sequence is 16 residues long. Trimming took 6 bases from V and 3 from J, leaving 17 bases between them. This chain's CDR3 is CASRISGRSYTGELFF. The CDR3 coding sequence is TGTGCCAGCAGGATATCGGGAAGATCCTACACCGGGGAGCTGTTTTTT.

The chain has TRBV5-1 and TRBJ1-1, with D possibly being TRBD1 (5 bases). The CDR3 extends over 19 amino acids. Looked up from germline, CDR1 is SGHRS and CDR2 is YFSETQ. Deletions cut 0 bases from V and 4 bases from J, with 25 bases between. This CDR3 is CASSLASQAQAGAGTEAFF. The CDR3, as DNA: TGCGCCAGCAGCTTGGCCTCTCAGGCACAGGCGGGTGCGGGCACTGAAGCTTTCTTT.

This clonotype was seen at least ten times. The chain is built from TRBV7-2 and TRBJ2-7, with unresolved D. Germline V CDR1 and CDR2: SGHTA, FQGNSA. V lost 5 bases, J lost 3 bases, and 17 bases lay in between. The CDR3 is made up of 15 amino acids. This chain's CDR3 is CASSPGFSRHYEQYF. The CDR3 DNA follows: TGTGCCAGCAGCCCCGGGTTTAGCAGACACTACGAGCAGTACTTC.

Many counts were recorded for this clonotype. The chain joins TRBV2 to TRBJ2-1; the D call may be TRBD1 or TRBD2 (6 bases each). The CDR3 sequence is 15 residues long. Germline-derived CDR1 and CDR2 are SNHLY and FYNNEI. The V and J ends lost 3 bases and 4 bases respectively, with 13 bases between them. The CDR3 is CASSDLGGQYNEQFF. The CDR3 DNA is TGTGCCAGCAGTGATTTAGGGGGGCAATACAATGAGCAGTTCTTC.

This rearrangement joins TRBV12-3 or TRBV12-4 to TRBJ2-1, with D perhaps given as TRBD1 or TRBD2 (5 bases each). Trimming took 6 bases from V and 8 from J, leaving 17 bases between them. The CDR3 sequence is 14 residues long. The CDR3 protein is CASRGRMSGDEQFF. The CDR3 coding sequence is TGTGCCAGCAGGGGACGGATGTCTGGGGATGAGCAGTTCTTC.

For this clonotype: A much larger clone sits a single nucleotide away, making a read error possible. The chain links TRBV27 to TRBJ1-1, with D tentatively TRBD1 (6 bases). The germline gives CDR1 MNHEY, CDR2 SMNVEV (reference sequence). V shed 5 bases and J shed 0 bases, with 13 bases lying between them. The CDR3 is made up of 15 amino acids. The CDR3 region has the DNA TGTGCCAGCAGTCCTATGCAGGGGATGAACACTGAAGCTTTCTTT. Protein product: CASSPMQGMNTEAFF.

The chain links TRBV2 to TRBJ2-7; 7 bases agree with TRBD1. Per the germline V gene, CDR1 is SNHLY and CDR2 is FYNNEI. After removal of 7 bases from V and 7 bases from J, the junction contained 13 bases not matched to a gene. CDR3 length equals 14 residues. The DNA for the CDR3 is TGTGCCAGCAATGTTAGACAGGGACCCCTAGAGCAGTACTTC. It specifies CASNVRQGPLEQYF.

This clonotype was counted ten times or more. The chain is built from TRBV2 and TRBJ1-4, with 9 bases matching TRBD1. CDR1 SNHLY and CDR2 FYNNEI come from the germline V gene. This CDR3 has 14 residues. Unmatched junction bases numbered 4, after V lost 7 bases and J lost 4 bases. The CDR3 sequence is CASKGTGSNEKLFF. CDR3 nucleotides: TGTGCCAGCAAGGGGACAGGGAGTAATGAAAAACTGTTTTTT.

This clonotype was seen repeatedly, ten times or more. The V and J genes are TRBV5-5 and TRBJ2-5; D is perhaps TRBD1 (5 bases). The V gene's germline CDR1 is SGHKS and CDR2 YYEKEE (reference sequence). V was trimmed by 0 bases and J by 4 bases, leaving 10 bases between them. This CDR3 is 14 amino acids long. CDR3 protein: CASSLEWGSETQYF. CDR3 bases: TGTGCCAGCAGCTTGGAATGGGGCTCAGAGACCCAGTACTTC. The variable domain in full, completed from reference TRBV5-5 and TRBJ2-5, reads DAGVTQSPTHLIKTRGQQVTLRCSPISGHKSVSWYQQVLGQGPQFIFQYYEKEERGRGNFPDRFSARQFPNYSSELNVNALLLGDSALYLCASSLEWGSETQYFGPGTRLLVL.

This chain joins TRBV2 and TRBJ2-7, with D possibly TRBD1 on 6 matching bases. Trimming took 5 bases from V and 2 from J, leaving 16 bases between them. The CDR3 length is 15 residues. The germline gives CDR1 SNHLY, CDR2 FYNNEI. CDR3: CASSSPGTPPYEQYF. CDR3 DNA sequence: TGTGCCAGCAGTTCGCCCGGGACACCTCCCTACGAGCAGTACTTC.

The V gene is TRBV9, the J gene TRBJ2-7; 8 bases line up with TRBD1. The CDR3 totals 16 residues. Trimming removed 3 bases from V and 3 bases from J; junction bases left unmatched: 11. The germline gives CDR1 SGDLS, CDR2 YYNGEE. The CDR3 nucleotides are TGTGCCAGCAGCGGTTCCGGACAGGGAACCCTCTACGAGCAGTACTTC. Its protein product is CASSGSGQGTLYEQYF.

This clonotype was detected ten times or more. V usage is TRBV20-1 and J usage is TRBJ2-2; 8 bases align to TRBD2. This CDR3 is 16 amino acids long. The J segment lost 2 bases and the V segment lost 2 bases, leaving 7 bases of the junction unmatched. The V gene's germline CDR1 is DFQATT and CDR2 SNEGSKA (reference sequence). The CDR3 bases are TGCAGTGCTAGATCCGCGGGGGGCGGTAACACCGGGGAGCTGTTTTTT. This gives the protein CSARSAGGGNTGELFF.

In its sample, this clonotype was seen many times. This sequence joins TRBV11-3 and TRBJ2-1; D unresolved. This CDR3 is 14 amino acids long. Germline V gene data show CDR1 as SGHNT and CDR2 as YENEEA. Trimming pared 1 base from V and 3 bases from J, leaving 7 bases between. This CDR3 is CASSLVRDYNEQFF. The DNA for the CDR3 is TGTGCCAGCAGCTTAGTTCGAGACTACAATGAGCAGTTCTTC.

This clonotype came up a few times. The chain couples TRBV19 to TRBJ2-7; 10 nucleotides align to TRBD1. With 2 bases clipped from V and 4 bases from J, the junction kept 5 bases outside the gene matches. The CDR3 runs 15 residues. Germline lookup yields CDR1 LNHDA and CDR2 SQIVND (reference sequence). CDR3 nucleotide sequence: TGTGCCAGTAGTATATCGGGACAGGGGTTTTACGAGCAGTACTTC. This codes for CASSISGQGFYEQYF.

The V gene is TRBV11-3, the J gene TRBJ2-1; perhaps D is TRBD1 or TRBD2 (6 bases each). Trimming shortened V by 5 bases and J by 8 bases, and 22 bases separated the two germline ends. Germline V gene lookup returns CDR1 SGHNT and CDR2 YENEEA. The length of the CDR3 is 16 residues. In DNA, the CDR3 is TGTGCCAGCAGCCCTCATCACGGGGGCAGGGGAGATGAGCAGTTCTTC. Amino acid sequence: CASSPHHGGRGDEQFF.